This T cell receptor beta chain was captured in a study of T cell repertoires in cytomegalovirus infection. Overall study: In public TCR beta signatures, there were indications of both CMV infection and matching HLA type.

Findings of the study overall: Adding up the frequency of public TCR beta families identified people who carried CMV plus the relevant HLA. It was HLA-C-restricted CMV-specific TCR beta clonotypes that dominated the response ex vivo.

TCRdb redid the calling of the reads with MiXCR, one entry per CDR3 protein. The sample has approximately 400,000 distinct CDR3 sequences, 25% to 40% seen once. This clonotype has only a few counts. The target antigen is unknown. Sequencing used PBMCs. This clonotype was obtained from a human donor in good health (CMV status not recorded). Some clones in this sample may be carry-over from other donors' samples.

The CDR3 bases are TGTGCCACCAGTGACCCTCATAGCACTGAAGCTTTCTTT. Its protein is CATSDPHSTEAFF. This chain links TRBV24-1 with TRBJ1-1; the D is unclear. Germline CDR1 reads KGHDR; CDR2 reads SFDVKD. The CDR3 length is 13 residues. V lost 4 bases and J 4 bases, leaving 9 bases between the germline ends.